A single TCR beta chain is shown here with its context. Its antigen is unidentified. V lost 7 bases to trimming and J lost 9 bases; unmatched junction nucleotides: 11. This CDR3 spans 14 amino acids. Germline V lookup: CDR1 MNHEY, CDR2 SMNVEV (reference sequence). TCRdb's table, derived via immunoSEQ multiplex PCR, lists solely in-frame clones and lacks some. The profile shows 100,000 or so clones, approximately 91% of them singletons. The sample belongs to a study of T cell responses to AZD1222 COVID-19 vaccine. Across the study: Investigators merged groups given second doses at roughly 4 or roughly 12 weeks.

General study findings and limits: Targets within unmutated variant regions were reportedly found for nearly half of spike-specific TCRs. A mostly white British donor set with more females was recruited, and clonal diversity was possibly underestimated. Repertoires were obtained solely post-peak T cell response.

The sequence derives from an adult in good health. Sequencing was performed on peripheral blood, taken on day 0 of AZD1222 vaccination. V usage is TRBV27 and J usage is TRBJ2-1; the match to TRBD1 covers 8 bases. The CDR3 DNA follows: TGTGCCAGCACCGGGACAGGCAGTCTGGTTGAGCAGTTCTTC. Its protein product is CASTGTGSLVEQFF.